This TCR beta chain was observed in a study of blood T cells in healthy people across ages. Study-wide points: Long-lived donors carried more naive CD4+ cells and greater diversity than aged donors. Since the PBMCs were unsorted, naive and antigen-experienced cells could not be conclusively compared.

Primed by a sample-barcoded 5' primer and a J-beta primer mix, a second PCR proceeded for about 6 to 11 cycles. TCRdb re-analysed the 5' RACE reads in MiXCR, keeping a single row per CDR3 protein. The sample lists hundreds of thousands of distinct CDR3 sequences; about half were seen once. The donors, aged roughly 6 to 100, were healthy Caucasians from Russia. PBMCs numbering at least 6.5 million were isolated per sample. A word on this clonotype: As yet, its antigen is unknown.

Germline CDR1 is SNHLY and CDR2 is FYNNEI. The trim removed 6 bases at V and 2 bases at J, leaving 5 bases unmatched. The CDR3 consists of 14 residues. The chain combines TRBV2 with TRBJ1-2; 8 bases agree with TRBD1. This TCR came from a man between 60 and 70 years old in good health. Sequencing was performed on blood. Here the CDR3 reads CASSRTGSNYGYTF. CDR3 nucleotide sequence: TGTGCCAGCAGCAGGACAGGGTCCAACTATGGCTACACCTTC. The full variable domain, rest sourced from reference TRBV2 and TRBJ1-2, is EPEVTQTPSHQVTQMGQEVILRCVPISNHLYFYWYRQILGQKVEFLVSFYNNEISEKSEIFDDQFSVERPDGSNFTLKIRSTKLEDSAMYFCASSRTGSNYGYTFGSGTRLTVV.